This T cell receptor (beta chain) was sequenced for a study of blood T cell dynamics during melanoma immunotherapy. Background on the study: Standard first-line treatment here was pembrolizumab or nivolumab plus ipilimumab in metastatic melanoma.

This CDR3 is built from 15 residues. Trimming pared 0 bases from V and 9 bases from J, leaving 12 bases between. The germline gives CDR1 SEHNR, CDR2 FQNEAQ (reference sequence). Of note for this clone: Its antigen remains unidentified.

Findings of the study overall: Unlike progressors, later disease-control patients had W3 repertoires gaining clonality or diversity. It remained unknown if the driving T cell clones were melanoma-specific.

The time point denotes: pre-treatment baseline. Apart from a couple of fast progressors, RECIST 1.1 response was judged 12 weeks post-infusion. Here immunoSEQ multiplex PCR was the method, and the copy in TCRdb shows in-frame clones only, minus some. Of more than 10,000 clones in the sample, around four fifths were seen once. This specimen consisted of blood, obtained from a patient treated with checkpoint blockade. The sequence was obtained from a human donor with melanoma. The chain carries TRBV7-9 and TRBJ1-6; D perhaps matches TRBD1 (5 bases). CDR3 DNA: TGTGCCAGCAGCTTAGCGCTTGGGGCTGGTTCACCCCTCCACTTT. Protein product: CASSLALGAGSPLHF.